This TCR beta chain was identified in a study of blood T cells in healthy people across ages. Study observations and caveats: Possibly confounding the expanded clonotype changes was the fact that donor CMV status was unknown. With age, beta diversity per million T cells declined roughly linearly, significantly by approximately 40.

A second PCR of roughly 6 to 12 cycles used a sample-barcoded 5' primer and a J-beta primer mix. TCRdb recomputed calls from the 5' RACE reads with MiXCR, one row per CDR3 protein. The sample consists of 650,000 to 800,000 distinct CDR3 sequences, roughly half of them appearing once. The CDR3 is 17 amino acids. V was shortened by 0 bases and J by 8 bases, with 20 bases between the two germline ends. Germline V CDR1 and CDR2: MGHDK, SYGVNS. Notes on this clonotype: Its matching antigen is unknown.

The TCR was taken from a woman at least 80 years old in good health. The chain recombines TRBV25-1 with TRBJ2-1; weak D call: TRBD2 (5 bases). The sample consisted of blood. For the CDR3, the DNA is TGTGCCAGCAGTGAATACGACGGGGTTTATCGAGTCGATGAGCAGTTCTTC. It encodes CASSEYDGVYRVDEQFF.